The 30 T cell receptor beta chains reported below all come from one sample, sequenced in a study of T cells in Graves' hyperthyroidism and ophthalmopathy (dated by TCRdb to the late 2010s). The receptor library was made with multiplex PCR. TCRdb names Illumina HiSeq 2000 as the instrument used. TCR beta CDR3 regions were amplified from RNA transcripts. The first round of RT-PCR for the TCR CDR3 was performed with the HTBI primer set and the Qiagen OneStep RT-PCR kit. The raw public reads went through TCRdb reprocessing: fastp at Q25, MiXCR clone calling, in-frame beta chains kept. CDR3 protein sequences are deduplicated, and each keeps its most common genes and DNA. In all, the sample holds roughly 500,000 distinct CDR3 sequences, and about 24% of those were seen once. About 11% of the sample is in the top ten clones. What was sequenced was blood. These receptors all stem from a woman aged 25-40 years with Graves' ophthalmopathy.

The chain joins TRBV5-1 to TRBJ2-5; perhaps TRBD2 as D (6 bases). The germline V gene encodes CDR1 SGHRS and CDR2 YFSETQ. The CDR3 totals 15 residues. The germline V and J ends were trimmed by 0 bases and 5 bases, with 14 bases remaining between them. This chain's CDR3 is CASSLVTGGGETQYF. In DNA, the CDR3 is TGCGCCAGCAGCTTGGTTACAGGCGGAGGGGAGACCCAGTACTTC.

The chain uses TRBV2 and TRBJ2-7; no firm D call. Trimming took 4 bases from V and 0 from J, leaving 28 bases between them. Per germline, CDR1 SNHLY and CDR2 FYNNEI. CDR3 length equals 20 residues. CDR3 in DNA: TGTGCCAGCAGTGGTTCGTCCCCAGGCTACAATATTCTAAGCTCCTACGAGCAGTACTTC. This codes for CASSGSSPGYNILSSYEQYF.

This clonotype was detected only a few times. The V and J genes are TRBV4-3 and TRBJ1-3; a weak D match, TRBD1 (6 bases). The CDR3 runs to 17 residues. Germline CDR1 LGHNA, CDR2 YSLEER. The V end lost 0 bases, the J end lost 0 bases, and 12 bases lay between the germline ends. CDR3 in DNA: TGCGCCAGCAGCCAAGATTCAGGGGCAATCTCTGGAAACACCATATATTTT. Its protein product is CASSQDSGAISGNTIYF.

This clonotype was observed a few times. The chain is built from TRBV28 and TRBJ2-7; 9 bases map to TRBD1. Losses at the gene ends were 6 bases for V and 5 bases for J; bases not matched to a gene: 5. The CDR3 loop spans 13 amino acids. Germline values: CDR1 MDHEN, CDR2 SYDVKM. The CDR3 sequence is CASRGQGGDEQYF. In DNA form, the CDR3 reads TGTGCCAGCAGGGGACAGGGTGGCGACGAGCAGTACTTC.

In this sample, this clonotype turned up many times. The chain recombines TRBV6-2 or TRBV6-3 with TRBJ1-1, with 9 bases matching TRBD1. Unmatched junction bases numbered 5, after V lost 2 bases and J lost 1 base. CDR3 length equals 16 residues. Germline V gene sequence: CDR1 MNHEY, CDR2 SVGEGT. The CDR3 sequence is CASSYGDRGANTEAFF. The CDR3 nucleotides are TGTGCCAGCAGTTACGGTGACAGGGGGGCGAACACTGAAGCTTTCTTT.

This clonotype appeared a single time. Since a much larger clone is just one base distant, this may be a read error. The chain recombines TRBV25-1 with TRBJ1-1, with no clear D. The CDR3 loop spans 14 amino acids. The V gene's germline CDR1 is MGHDK and CDR2 SYGVNS. Trimming took 3 bases from V and 4 from J, leaving 12 bases between them. This chain's CDR3 is CASSDPEYGTEAFF. CDR3 coding DNA: TGTGCCAGCAGTGACCCAGAGTACGGCACTGAAGCTTTCTTT.

This clonotype occurred many times. The chain recombines TRBV12-3 or TRBV12-4 with TRBJ2-5; D is possibly TRBD1 or TRBD2 (5 bases each). The CDR3 runs 14 residues. Trimming removed 2 bases at V and 4 bases at J, with 11 bases between. In DNA form, the CDR3 reads TGTGCCAGCAGTTTATTCCAGGGACCAGAGACCCAGTACTTC. Translated, it gives CASSLFQGPETQYF.

DNA for the CDR3: TGCGCCAGCCAGCCGGGACAGGGGGCCTACGAGCAGTACTTC. Residues: CASQPGQGAYEQYF. V gene TRBV5-1 combines with J gene TRBJ2-7, with 11 bases that match TRBD1. CDR3 length equals 14 residues. Germline V gene sequence: CDR1 SGHRS, CDR2 YFSETQ. Trimming removed 7 bases from V and 2 bases from J; junction bases left unmatched: 5.

This clonotype came up many times. The V call is TRBV29-1, the J call TRBJ1-1; unclear D gene. The CDR3 sequence is 12 residues long. Germline CDR1 is SQVTM and CDR2 is ANQGSEA. The V end was cut by 4 bases, the J end by 6 bases, with 12 bases between. CDR3 nucleotides: TGCAGCGTTGCTGGCTCTCAGGCTGAAGCTTTCTTT. This translates into CSVAGSQAEAFF.

This sequence joins TRBV29-1 and TRBJ2-5; 7 positions match TRBD2. This CDR3 is 13 amino acids long. Trimming at V came to 7 bases and at J to 4 bases, leaving 9 bases not matched to a gene. Germline values: CDR1 SQVTM, CDR2 ANQGSEA. DNA for the CDR3: TGCAGCGCCGACCCTAGCGGCGGAGAGACCCAGTACTTC. Translation: CSADPSGGETQYF.

The DNA for the CDR3 is TGTGCCAGCAGCCGGACAGGGGGCATGGAGACCCAGTACTTC. Protein sequence: CASSRTGGMETQYF. The chain has TRBV14 and TRBJ2-5, with 11 bases that match TRBD1. CDR3 length: 14 residues. The V gene end was trimmed by 4 bases and the J gene end by 5 bases; junction bases not matched to a gene: 3. From germline, CDR1 is SGHDN and CDR2 FVKESK.

This clonotype was seen a handful of times. The V gene is TRBV28, the J gene TRBJ2-7, with a tentative D call TRBD2 (6 bases). Deletions cut 6 bases from V and 0 bases from J, with 6 bases between. The CDR3 is 12 residues long. Looked up from germline, CDR1 is MDHEN and CDR2 is SYDVKM. The CDR3 DNA reads TGTGCCAGCAGGACTAGCTCCTACGAGCAGTACTTC. Amino acid sequence: CASRTSSYEQYF. Full variable domain (missing parts from reference TRBV28 and TRBJ2-7): DVKVTQSSRYLVKRTGEKVFLECVQDMDHENMFWYRQDPGLGLRLIYFSYDVKMKEKGDIPEGYSVSREKKERFSLILESASTNQTSMYLCASRTSSYEQYFGPGTRLTVT.

As for this clonotype: Mismatch with germline at one junction end may stem from a read error. The chain carries TRBV3-1 and TRBJ1-1; maybe TRBD1 (6 bases). The CDR3 is 18 amino acids. Germline V gene data show CDR1 as LGHDT and CDR2 as YNNKEL (reference sequence). The CDR3 bases are TGTGCCAGCAGCCAAGATTGGGGGGGCGGGAAACCGAACCCTGAAGCTTTCTTT. Amino acid sequence: CASSQDWGGGKPNPEAFF.

This sequence joins TRBV24-1 and TRBJ1-2; no clear D. Germline CDR1 is KGHDR and CDR2 is SFDVKD. The CDR3 is 14 residues long. V was shortened by 2 bases and J by 4 bases, with 10 bases between the two germline ends. The CDR3 is CATSDSGSGYGYTF. Written as DNA, the CDR3 is TGTGCCACCAGTGATTCGGGCAGTGGCTATGGCTACACCTTC.

In this sample, this clonotype turned up a few times. The chain combines TRBV4-3 with TRBJ1-2, with D perhaps TRBD1 (5 bases). The CDR3 loop spans 14 amino acids. V lost 4 bases and J lost 2, with 11 bases in between. CDR1 is LGHNA, CDR2 YSLEER, per germline. In nucleotides, the CDR3 is TGCGCCAGCAGCCGACCAACAGGAAACTATGGCTACACCTTC. Protein product: CASSRPTGNYGYTF.

The chain employs TRBV28 and TRBJ2-2; the D gene is possibly TRBD2 (5 bases). V was cut by 5 bases and J by 11 bases, with 12 bases left in between. Germline V gene sequence: CDR1 MDHEN, CDR2 SYDVKM. The CDR3 has 12 residues. CDR3 sequence (DNA): TGTGCCAGCAGTCAGAGCGGTCGTGAGCTGTTTTTT. It is translated as CASSQSGRELFF.

This clonotype appeared many times. This chain uses TRBV11-2 with TRBJ2-2; no clear D gene. The CDR3 consists of 13 residues. V gave up 1 base and J gave up 6 bases, with 6 bases separating them. The germline V gene encodes CDR1 SGHAT and CDR2 FQNNGV. The CDR3 region is CASSLASSGELFF. DNA of the CDR3: TGTGCCAGCAGCTTAGCGTCGTCCGGGGAGCTGTTTTTT.

A remark on this clonotype: A much larger clonotype is one base distant, so this may be a read error. The chain employs TRBV5-1 and TRBJ1-1; 7 positions match TRBD1. This CDR3 contains 14 residues. V dropped 1 base and J dropped 6; count of bases not matched to a gene: 6. Germline V gene sequence: CDR1 SGHRS, CDR2 YFSETQ. The CDR3 nucleotides are TGCGCCAGCAGCTTGACAGGGGATGACGCTGAAGCTTTCTTT. Translation gives CASSLTGDDAEAFF. Complete variable domain (other parts from reference TRBV5-1 and TRBJ1-1): KAGVTQTPRYLIKTRGQQVTLSCSPISGHRSVSWYQQTPGQGLQFLFEYFSETQRNKGNFPGRFSGRQFSNSRSEMNVSTLELGDSALYLCASSLTGDDAEAFFGQGTRLTVV.

This clonotype was counted a few times. V is TRBV12-3 or TRBV12-4 and J is TRBJ1-2; weak D call: TRBD1 (6 bases). The V end was cut by 3 bases, the J end by 10 bases, with 12 bases between. The CDR3 sequence is 12 residues long. The chain's CDR3 is CASSLTGSAYTF. CDR3 in DNA: TGTGCCAGCAGTTTGACAGGTTCTGCCTACACCTTC.

There are a few counts of this clonotype. This chain connects TRBV12-3 or TRBV12-4 to TRBJ2-3, with D possibly TRBD2 on 6 matching bases. V gave up 7 bases and J gave up 1 base, with 15 bases separating them. The CDR3 contains 15 residues. CDR3 sequence reads: CASIHEVAGTDTQYF. Written as DNA, the CDR3 is TGTGCCAGCATCCACGAAGTAGCGGGCACAGATACGCAGTATTTT.

The J gene is TRBJ1-5, the V gene TRBV24-1; a possible D gene is TRBD1 (5 bases). CDR3 length: 13 residues. V lost 6 bases and J 5 bases, leaving 10 bases between the germline ends. The germline gives CDR1 KGHDR, CDR2 SFDVKD. The CDR3 nucleotides are TGTGCCACCAGTTCTTTACAGGATCAGCCCCAGCATTTT. This encodes CATSSLQDQPQHF.

This clonotype was seen a handful of times. This chain links TRBV6-1 with TRBJ1-1; 8 positions match TRBD1. The germline V gene has CDR1 MNHNS and CDR2 SASEGT. The CDR3 has 14 residues. Trimming removed 5 bases from V and 1 base from J; junction bases left unmatched: 3. CDR3 in DNA: TGTGCCAGCAGTACGGGACAGGAGAACACTGAAGCTTTCTTT. This codes for CASSTGQENTEAFF.

This clonotype was counted at least ten times. This chain uses TRBV4-2 with TRBJ2-5, with a possible D match to TRBD2 (6 bases). V was shortened by 4 bases and J by 9 bases, with 15 bases between the two germline ends. This CDR3 comprises 13 residues. Germline V CDR1 and CDR2: LGHNA, YNFKEQ. The CDR3 DNA reads as TGTGCCAGCAGCCCCGTGGACCGCGGGGCCCAGTACTTC. This translates into CASSPVDRGAQYF.

The sample holds a few counts of this clonotype. The chain combines TRBV20-1 with TRBJ1-1; possible D gene TRBD1, 6 bases. The CDR3 length is 12 residues. V lost 6 bases and J lost 3, with 11 bases in between. The germline V gene has CDR1 DFQATT and CDR2 SNEGSKA (reference sequence). The CDR3 here is CSARQAYTEAFF. Written as DNA, the CDR3 is TGCAGTGCAAGACAGGCCTACACTGAAGCTTTCTTT.

This clonotype was counted between two and nine times. The chain joins TRBV12-3 or TRBV12-4 to TRBJ2-7, with D maybe TRBD1 (6 bases). Trimming cost V 7 bases and J 0 bases, with 19 bases left between them. The CDR3 runs 16 residues. CDR3 in DNA: TGTGCCAGCACCCTCGGAATTGGGGGCCTCTCCTACGAGCAGTACTTC. Its protein product is CASTLGIGGLSYEQYF.

The V and J genes are TRBV7-4 and TRBJ2-7; no reliable D call. Deletions cut 4 bases from V and 4 bases from J, with 11 bases between. Germline loops: CDR1 SGHVT, CDR2 SQSDAQ. There are 13 residues in the CDR3. The CDR3 region has the DNA TGTGCCAGCAGCTGTCCCACAAGGTACGAGCAGTACTTC. As protein: CASSCPTRYEQYF.

This clonotype was seen repeatedly, ten times or more. The CDR3 sequence: CAWSVRAGANQPQHF. In nucleotides, the CDR3 is TGTGCCTGGAGTGTACGGGCGGGGGCCAATCAGCCCCAGCATTTT. The rearrangement joins TRBV30 to TRBJ1-5, with D possibly matching TRBD1 (6 bases). Germline lookup yields CDR1 GTSNPN and CDR2 SVGIG (reference sequence). This CDR3 has 15 amino acids. V was shortened by 0 bases and J by 3 bases, with 12 bases between the two germline ends.

This clonotype has ten or more counts. The chain combines TRBV27 with TRBJ2-6, with TRBD1 matching 8 bases. The junction had 10 bases not matched to a gene; V was cut back by 0 bases and J by 3 bases. The CDR3 length is 19 residues. CDR1 MNHEY and CDR2 SMNVEV come from the germline V gene (reference sequence). As DNA, the CDR3 is TGTGCCAGCAGTTTATCGGGCAGGGGGCTCCGAGGTGGGGCCAACGTCCTGACTTTC. Encoded protein: CASSLSGRGLRGGANVLTF. The full variable domain, with the rest looked up from reference TRBV27 and TRBJ2-6, is EAQVTQNPRYLITVTGKKLTVTCSQNMNHEYMSWYRQDPGLGLRQIYYSMNVEVTDKGDVPEGYKVSRKEKRNFPLILESPSPNQTSLYFCASSLSGRGLRGGANVLTFGAGSRLTVL.

This clonotype was observed once. The chain recombines TRBV12-3 or TRBV12-4 with TRBJ1-2; perhaps TRBD1 as D (5 bases). CDR3 length: 14 amino acids. Trimming took 11 bases from V and 4 from J, leaving 20 bases between them. This chain's CDR3 is CASSPIGESYGYTF. For the CDR3, the DNA is TGTGCCTCTTCCCCGATAGGGGAGAGCTATGGCTACACCTTC.

This clonotype was seen repeatedly, ten times or more. The chain combines TRBV6-1 with TRBJ2-7; no definite D call. Trimming took off 8 bases at V and 0 bases at J, with 14 bases between the two ends. The CDR3 totals 14 residues. Germline loops: CDR1 MNHNS, CDR2 SASEGT. CDR3 region: CASLDIWRSYEQYF. The CDR3 DNA reads as TGTGCCAGCCTCGACATCTGGCGCTCCTACGAGCAGTACTTC.